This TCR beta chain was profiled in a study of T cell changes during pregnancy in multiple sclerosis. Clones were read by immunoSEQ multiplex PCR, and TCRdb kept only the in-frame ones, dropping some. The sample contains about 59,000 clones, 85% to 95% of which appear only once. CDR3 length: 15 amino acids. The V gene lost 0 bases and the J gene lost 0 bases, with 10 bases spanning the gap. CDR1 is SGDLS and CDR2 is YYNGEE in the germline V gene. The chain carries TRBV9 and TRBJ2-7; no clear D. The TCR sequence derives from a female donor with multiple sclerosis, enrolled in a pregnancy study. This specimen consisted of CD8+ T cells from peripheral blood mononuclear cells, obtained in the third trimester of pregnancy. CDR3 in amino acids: CASSVGAESSYEQYF. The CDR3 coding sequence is TGTGCCAGCAGCGTAGGGGCAGAGAGCTCCTACGAGCAGTACTTC. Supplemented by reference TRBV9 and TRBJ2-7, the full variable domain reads DSGVTQTPKHLITATGQRVTLRCSPRSGDLSVYWYQQSLDQGLQFLIQYYNGEERAKGNILERFSAQQFPDLHSELNLSSLELGDSALYFCASSVGAESSYEQYFGPGTRLTVT.